These T cell receptor beta chains were read from a single sample in a study of control samples from healthy donors and cancer patients. Clones were read by immunoSEQ multiplex PCR, and TCRdb kept only the in-frame ones, dropping some. The sample carries about 150,000 clones, 80% to 95% recorded once. The sample was blood. These receptors were taken from a man aged 18 to 29 in good health. Each CDR3 is given with its conserved first and last residue. D genes are given only for firm matches. Not all rows give a size; the values are once, few, many and, for expanded clones, a class.

>TRBV7-9|-|-|TRBJ1-2
TGTGCCAGCAGCCGTGCGGACAGCCGGAACTATGGCTACACCTTC
CASSRADSRNYGYTF
>TRBV5-4|-|TRBD1|TRBJ1-1
TGTGCCAGCAGCTTACTGACAGGGTCGACGGGGAACACTGAAGCTTTCTTT
CASSLLTGSTGNTEAFF
>TRBV28|once|-|TRBJ1-1
TGTGCCAGCAGTTCATGGCAGGTTGAAGCTTTCTTT
CASSSWQVEAFF
>TRBV5-1|-|-|TRBJ2-5
TGCGCCAGCAGCTTGGGGGTTGGGAGAATAATGTCCCGGGAGACCCAGTACTTC
CASSLGVGRIMSRETQYF
>TRBV4-3|-|TRBD2|TRBJ2-7
TGCGCCAGCAGCCCGGGACTAGCGGGAGGGGGCTACGAGCAGTACTTC
CASSPGLAGGGYEQYF
>TRBV11-2|once|-|TRBJ1-1
TGTGCCAGCAGCTCCCCCCGGGGCAGGGTAAGAAAGGACACTGAAGCTTTCTTT
CASSSPRGRVRKDTEAFF
>TRBV11-2|-|-|TRBJ1-1
TGTGCCAGCAGCTCCTCTAACACTGAAGCTTTCTTT
CASSSSNTEAFF
>TRBV6-5|-|TRBD1|TRBJ1-1
TGTGCCAGCAGACGGGACAGGGAGTTTCCTGAAGCTTTGTTT
CASRRDREFPEALF
>TRBV29-1|-|-|TRBJ2-7
TGCAGCGTTGGGGTAGGTGGCTACGAGCAGTACTTC
CSVGVGGYEQYF
>TRBV6-5|-|TRBD2|TRBJ2-7
TGTGCCAGCAGGCCGGGGGGGGCCCTGACAGAGCAGTACTTC
CASRPGGALTEQYF
>TRBV10-2|-|TRBD1|TRBJ1-5
TGCGCCAGCCTGGACAGGGGCAATCAGCCCCAGCATTTT
CASLDRGNQPQHF
>TRBV28|-|-|TRBJ2-3
TGTGCCAGCAGTCCGACCCACATGGCAGATACGCAGTATTTT
CASSPTHMADTQYF
>TRBV9|-|TRBD1|TRBJ1-1
TGTGCCAGCAGCGCTCGGACAGGGATTAACACTGAAGCTTTCTTT
CASSARTGINTEAFF
>TRBV3-1/TRBV3-2|once|-|TRBJ1-2
TGTGCCAGCAGCCAAGATGGTGCCACCCGGGGTGGCTACACCTTC
CASSQDGATRGGYTF
>TRBV28|-|TRBD1|TRBJ1-4
TGTGCCAGCAGACAGGGGGCAACTAATGAAAAACTGTTTTTT
CASRQGATNEKLFF
>TRBV12-3/TRBV12-4|once|-|TRBJ2-7
TGTGCCAGCAATACAGGCAACTCCTACGAGCAGTACTTC
CASNTGNSYEQYF
>TRBV28|-|TRBD1|TRBJ1-1
TGTGCCAGCAGTTTATGGGGGACAGCAGCTGAAGCTTTCTTT
CASSLWGTAAEAFF
>TRBV19|-|-|TRBJ1-5
TGTGCCAGTAGGGTCTGGTCCGGGGGTGTAAGCAATCAGCCCCAGCATTTT
CASRVWSGGVSNQPQHF
>TRBV2|-|TRBD1|TRBJ2-7
TGTGCCAGCAGCCCCCGGGACAGATCCTCCTACGAGCAGTACTTC
CASSPRDRSSYEQYF
>TRBV20-1|-|-|TRBJ2-3
TGCAGTGCTAGTATGGGGACACCCCCAGATACGCAGTATTTT
CSASMGTPPDTQYF